This T cell receptor (beta chain) was sequenced for a study of cytomegalovirus exposure and HLA in healthy donors. 60 Vbeta and 13 Jbeta primers were used in PCR. Clones were sequenced by immunoSEQ multiplex PCR, and TCRdb holds only the in-frame ones, with some missing. The sample has fewer than 45,000 clones; almost 70% are singletons. Study results and limitations: Likely technical artifact: a cluster of highly shared sequence variants. Prediction of most subjects' HLA-A and HLA-B alleles by TCR beta sequences was reportedly accurate. A later look showed TCR association rates differing by HLA locus, highest for DRB1 and lowest for HLA-C.

Germline loops: CDR1 SGHAT, CDR2 FQNNGV. V was cut by 3 bases and J by 7 bases, with 7 bases left in between. The CDR3 sequence is 12 residues long. This clone has only a few counts. The antigen remains unidentified. The chain combines TRBV11-2 with TRBJ2-1, with TRBD2 as a possible D gene (6 bases). The clonotype was recovered from a man in his forties or fifties in good health and CMV-seronegative. The sequencing sample was made of PBMCs. CDR3 residues: CASSLAGNEQFF. The CDR3 nucleotides are TGTGCCAGCAGCTTGGCGGGGAATGAGCAGTTCTTC.